One and the same sample provided the 15 T cell receptor beta chains below, sequenced in a study of vaccination and CD4 T cells after COVID-19. Cultured CD4+ T-cell DNA underwent Oncomine TCR Beta short-read sequencing. TCRdb passed the PCR reads through MiXCR, listing each CDR3 protein once. The data show some 7,200 distinct CDR3 sequences, over 40% seen once. These receptors' antigens are unknown. Specified treatment: roughly 10-day PBMC culture with coronavirus spike peptide pools or control peptides (ViraFEST assay). Unexposed donor CD4+ T cells predated the COVID-19 pandemic, collected 2011-2018. Sequenced: CD4+ T cells from blood, cultured in vitro. Source of these receptors: a human donor in good health.

This clonotype has only a few counts. The chain uses TRBV6-1 and TRBJ1-2, with D perhaps TRBD1 (5 bases). Trimming removed 2 bases at V and 7 bases at J, with 11 bases between. Looked up from germline, CDR1 is MNHNS and CDR2 is SASEGT. The CDR3 has 13 amino acids. The CDR3 reads CASSEWGAGGYTF. CDR3 nucleotide sequence: TGTGCCAGCAGTGAATGGGGCGCGGGTGGCTACACCTTC.

The chain uses TRBV27 and TRBJ1-6; no clear D. CDR3 length: 14 amino acids. V lost 4 bases and J lost 7, with 11 bases in between. The germline gives CDR1 MNHEY, CDR2 SMNVEV (reference sequence). The DNA for the CDR3 is TGTGCCAGCAGTTGGGGTCGTCGCAATTCACCCCTCCACTTT. Its translation: CASSWGRRNSPLHF.

J is TRBJ1-1 and V is TRBV29-1, with 9 nucleotides matching TRBD1. Trimming took 8 bases from V and 3 from J; bases not matched to a gene: 10. Germline V gene lookup returns CDR1 SQVTM and CDR2 ANQGSEA. The CDR3 is 14 amino acids. The CDR3 reads CSFRTGDGYTEAFF. In DNA form, the CDR3 reads TGCAGCTTCCGGACAGGGGATGGGTACACTGAAGCTTTCTTT.

The chain recombines TRBV7-8 with TRBJ2-7, with D unresolved. Trimming removed 5 bases at V and 4 bases at J, with 12 bases between. The CDR3 contains 13 residues. CDR1 SGHVS and CDR2 FQNEAQ come from the germline V gene. CDR3 loop: CASSPLVAYEQYF. The CDR3 DNA reads as TGTGCCAGCAGCCCCCTGGTAGCTTACGAGCAGTACTTC.

V usage is TRBV6-5 and J usage is TRBJ1-3, with D tentatively TRBD1 (5 bases). The CDR3 is 16 residues long. The germline gives CDR1 MNHEY, CDR2 SVGAGI. The V gene lost 0 bases and the J gene lost 0 bases, with 9 bases spanning the gap. CDR3 loop: CASSYSTALSGNTIYF. CDR3 DNA: TGTGCCAGCAGTTACTCGACAGCACTCTCTGGAAACACCATATATTTT.

This clonotype has just a few counts. This rearrangement joins TRBV7-6 to TRBJ1-3, with 7 bases aligning to TRBD1. CDR3 length: 15 residues. Germline V gives CDR1 SGHVS, CDR2 FNYEAQ. J was trimmed by 8 bases and V by 4 bases; bases with no gene match: 11. CDR3 DNA: TGTGCCAGCAGCTCGACCGGGACAGCAATGGACACCATATATTTT. As protein: CASSSTGTAMDTIYF.

This clonotype was counted only a few times. The V gene is TRBV25-1, the J gene TRBJ2-2, with 7 bases identical to TRBD1. J was trimmed by 0 bases and V by 6 bases; bases with no gene match: 4. The CDR3 extends over 15 amino acids. CDR1 and CDR2 (germline): MGHDK, SYGVNS. The CDR3 coding sequence is TGTGCCAGCAGCGGGACAGTGCCGAACACCGGGGAGCTGTTTTTT. It yields the protein CASSGTVPNTGELFF.

The chain has TRBV18 and TRBJ2-2; D tentatively fits TRBD1 or TRBD2 (5 bases each). Germline values: CDR1 KGHSH, CDR2 LQKENI. The CDR3 loop spans 11 amino acids. The V end lost 6 bases, the J end lost 13 bases, and 12 bases lay between the germline ends. CDR3 protein: CASSPTGGLFF. The DNA for the CDR3 is TGTGCCAGCTCGCCTACAGGAGGGCTGTTTTTT.

The V and J genes are TRBV12-3 or TRBV12-4 and TRBJ2-6; D gene uncertain. The CDR3 is 13 residues long. With 6 bases removed from V and 0 bases from J, the gap between germline ends came to 3 bases. In DNA form, the CDR3 reads TGTGCCAGCAGCCTCTCTGGGGCCAACGTCCTGACTTTC. Protein: CASSLSGANVLTF.

The chain is built from TRBV12-3 or TRBV12-4 and TRBJ1-2, with TRBD1 identical over 8 bases. J was trimmed by 2 bases and V by 3 bases; bases with no gene match: 5. The CDR3 consists of 15 residues. The DNA of the CDR3 is TGTGCCAGCAGTTTTACAGGGGGGCTCAACTATGGCTACACCTTC. The encoded protein is CASSFTGGLNYGYTF.

About this clonotype: A read error is likely, as this CDR3 ends without the conserved phenylalanine or tryptophan. The chain links TRBV6-2 or TRBV6-3 to TRBJ1-6; D unresolved. V lost 2 bases and J lost 12, with 5 bases in between. From germline, CDR1 is MNHEY and CDR2 SVGEGT. The CDR3 totals 11 residues. DNA of the CDR3: TGTGCCAGCAGTTACAAGGGACCCCTCCACCTT. Its protein is CASSYKGPLHL.

In nucleotides, the CDR3 is TGTGCCTGGACCAGGGGGAACACTGAAGCTTTCTTT. Its protein product is CAWTRGNTEAFF. The chain couples TRBV30 to TRBJ1-1; weak D call: TRBD1 (6 bases). The V and J ends lost 4 bases and 1 base respectively, with 7 bases between them. Looked up from germline, CDR1 is GTSNPN and CDR2 is SVGIG (reference sequence). The CDR3 sequence is 12 residues long. Drawing the rest from reference TRBV30 and TRBJ1-1, the complete variable domain is SQTIHQWPATLVQPVGSPLSLECTVEGTSNPNLYWYRQAAGRGLQLLFYSVGIGQISSEVPQNLSASRPQDRQFILSSKKLLLSDSGFYLCAWTRGNTEAFFGQGTRLTVV.

The chain links TRBV28 to TRBJ1-1; weak D call: TRBD1 (6 bases). Germline V gives CDR1 MDHEN, CDR2 SYDVKM. V lost 5 bases to trimming and J lost 1 base, with 20 bases between them. CDR3 length equals 17 residues. The CDR3 spells CASSDRVGAKGNTEAFF. The CDR3 DNA follows: TGTGCCAGCAGTGATCGGGTGGGGGCTAAGGGGAACACTGAAGCTTTCTTT. The whole variable domain, remainder taken from reference TRBV28 and TRBJ1-1, is DVKVTQSSRYLVKRTGEKVFLECVQDMDHENMFWYRQDPGLGLRLIYFSYDVKMKEKGDIPEGYSVSREKKERFSLILESASTNQTSMYLCASSDRVGAKGNTEAFFGQGTRLTVV.

The V call is TRBV19, the J call TRBJ1-1, with D possibly TRBD1 on 5 matching bases. V was cut by 5 bases and J by 1 base, with 14 bases left in between. The CDR3 sequence is 15 residues long. Germline V gene lookup returns CDR1 LNHDA and CDR2 SQIVND (reference sequence). The CDR3 loop is CASSSRGGANTEAFF. CDR3 DNA sequence: TGTGCCAGTAGTTCCCGGGGAGGGGCGAACACTGAAGCTTTCTTT.

This chain uses TRBV19 with TRBJ2-1; D remains ambiguous. The CDR3 runs 17 residues. CDR1 is LNHDA and CDR2 is SQIVND in the germline V gene (reference sequence). The germline V and J ends were trimmed by 3 bases and 4 bases, with 19 bases remaining between them. The CDR3 nucleotides read TGTGCCAGTAGTATGGGTGGTTGGGCCTTAGAATACAATGAGCAGTTCTTC. Protein product: CASSMGGWALEYNEQFF.